One sample yielded the 10 T cell receptor beta chains listed below, sequenced in a study of Graves' ophthalmopathy and Graves' hyperthyroidism. RNA transcripts provided the template for amplifying TCR beta CDR3 regions. HTBI primers served in a first-round RT-PCR, which a second-round multiplex PCR followed. TCRdb re-called the multiplex PCR reads through MiXCR, storing one row per CDR3 protein. The table has about 740,000 distinct CDR3 sequences, roughly 41% seen once. The sequencing sample was made of peripheral blood. These receptors were taken from an adult man with Graves' ophthalmopathy.

This clonotype was recorded a few times. This chain joins TRBV11-2 and TRBJ2-2; TRBD1 might be the D (5 bases). This CDR3 has 14 residues. Germline V gene lookup returns CDR1 SGHAT and CDR2 FQNNGV. Trimming cost V 1 base and J 5 bases, with 8 bases left between them. The chain's CDR3 is CASSLGTMTGELFF. The CDR3 nucleotides read TGTGCCAGCAGCTTAGGGACAATGACCGGGGAGCTGTTTTTT.

As regards this clonotype: The junction differs from germline at one of its ends, possibly a read error. The rearrangement joins TRBV7-9 to TRBJ1-1; D gene ambiguous. Germline V gene sequence: CDR1 SEHNR, CDR2 FQNEAQ (reference sequence). The CDR3 is 12 amino acids. The CDR3 sequence: CPSSLVDTEAFF. The DNA for the CDR3 is TGTCCCAGCAGCTTAGTAGACACTGAAGCTTTCTTT.

A few counts support this clonotype. V is TRBV7-9 and J is TRBJ1-1, with D hard to call. V dropped 3 bases and J dropped 3 bases, with 11 bases sitting between them. CDR1 is SEHNR and CDR2 is FQNEAQ in the germline V gene (reference sequence). The CDR3 runs to 14 residues. The CDR3 region has the DNA TGTGCCAGCAGCTTCGGCATCGGGGACACTGAAGCTTTCTTT. As protein: CASSFGIGDTEAFF.

This clonotype was counted at least ten times. The chain recombines TRBV7-2 with TRBJ1-5; 7 bases are shared with TRBD1. The length of the CDR3 is 15 residues. Germline CDR1 SGHTA, CDR2 FQGNSA. The ends lost 2 bases at V and 7 bases at J; junction bases unmatched: 8. The CDR3 nucleotides are TGTGCCAGCAGCTTAAAGACAGGGTTAGACCAGCCCCAGCATTTT. Protein: CASSLKTGLDQPQHF.

Note on this clonotype: A much larger clone differs from this one at a single base, so this may be a read error. The chain recombines TRBV15 with TRBJ1-5, with TRBD1 as a possible D gene (5 bases). This CDR3 is built from 18 residues. The germline V gene has CDR1 LNHNV and CDR2 YYDKDF (reference sequence). The CDR3 sequence is CATSGDKGTGYSNQPQHF. CDR3 DNA: TGTGCCACCAGCGGAGACAAGGGGACGGGATATAGCAATCAGCCCCAGCATTTT.

Only one count was recorded for this clonotype. This chain connects TRBV3-1 to TRBJ2-7, with a weak D call TRBD2 (5 bases). V lost 3 bases, J lost 0 bases, and 15 bases lay in between. The CDR3 is 16 residues long. In germline, CDR1 is LGHDT, CDR2 YNNKEL (reference sequence). CDR3 DNA: TGTGCCAGCAGCCATCGCTCCCGGGGTGGCTCCTACGAGCAGTACTTC. This sequence encodes CASSHRSRGGSYEQYF.

The count of this clonotype is one. The J gene is TRBJ1-5, the V gene TRBV24-1; 7 positions agree with TRBD1. The CDR3 length is 15 residues. V trimming: 8 bases; J trimming: 4 bases; junction bases outside the gene matches: 10. Per germline, CDR1 KGHDR and CDR2 SFDVKD. The DNA of the CDR3 is TGTGCCACCACCCCCGGGGCAGGGGGTAATCAGCCCCAGCATTTT. Residues: CATTPGAGGNQPQHF.

The chain is built from TRBV2 and TRBJ1-1, with TRBD1 matching over 7 bases. The V segment lost 8 bases and the J segment 7 bases; nucleotides outside the gene matches: 7. Germline CDR1 SNHLY, CDR2 FYNNEI. The CDR3 is 12 amino acids. The CDR3 loop reads CASSPDRVEAFF. The DNA for the CDR3 is TGTGCCAGCTCACCTGACAGGGTTGAAGCTTTCTTT.

This clonotype has a count of ten or more. The V and J genes are TRBV2 and TRBJ1-6; TRBD1 matches 7 bases. Per the germline V gene, CDR1 is SNHLY and CDR2 is FYNNEI. V dropped 8 bases and J dropped 7; count of bases not matched to a gene: 5. The CDR3 is 13 residues long. The CDR3 protein is CASRGTANSPLHF. CDR3 coding DNA: TGTGCCAGCCGGGGGACAGCGAATTCACCCCTCCACTTT.

A word on this clonotype: Compared with germline, one end of the junction differs, possibly owing to a read error. The rearrangement uses TRBV10-2 and TRBJ1-1; tentatively, D is TRBD1 (5 bases). The CDR3 extends over 14 amino acids. Looked up from germline, CDR1 is WSHSY and CDR2 is SAAADI. CDR3 protein: CASSTGPLGTEAFF. The CDR3 nucleotides are TGTGCCAGCAGTACGGGACCCCTGGGGACTGAAGCTTTCTTT.